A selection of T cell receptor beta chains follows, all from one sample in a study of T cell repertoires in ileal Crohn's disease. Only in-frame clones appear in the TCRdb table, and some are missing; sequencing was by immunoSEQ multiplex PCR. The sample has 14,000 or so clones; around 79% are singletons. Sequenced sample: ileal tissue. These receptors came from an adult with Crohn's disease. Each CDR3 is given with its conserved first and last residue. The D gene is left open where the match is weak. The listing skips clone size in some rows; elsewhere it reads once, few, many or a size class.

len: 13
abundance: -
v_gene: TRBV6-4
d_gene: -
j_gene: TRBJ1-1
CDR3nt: TGTGCCAGCAGTGACTCGGCCATGACTGAAGCTTTCTTT
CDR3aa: CASSDSAMTEAFF

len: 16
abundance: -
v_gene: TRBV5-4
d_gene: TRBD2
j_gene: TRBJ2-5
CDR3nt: TGTGCCAGCAGTTCCTTAGCGGGGGGTTATAAAGAGACCCAGTACTTC
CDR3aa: CASSSLAGGYKETQYF

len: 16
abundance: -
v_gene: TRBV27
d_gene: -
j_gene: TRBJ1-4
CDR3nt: TGTGCCAGCAGTGTCGACAGGTACCGAAAAAATGAAAAACTGTTTTTT
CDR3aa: CASSVDRYRKNEKLFF

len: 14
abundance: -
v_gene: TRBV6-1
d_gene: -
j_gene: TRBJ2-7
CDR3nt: TGTGCCAGCAGCCAAGTTGAGAGCTCCTACGAGCAGTACTTC
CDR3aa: CASSQVESSYEQYF

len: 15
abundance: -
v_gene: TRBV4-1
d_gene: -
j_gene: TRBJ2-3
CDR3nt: TGCGCCAGCAGCCAATGGGTTGGGGGCACAGATACGCAGTATTTT
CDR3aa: CASSQWVGGTDTQYF

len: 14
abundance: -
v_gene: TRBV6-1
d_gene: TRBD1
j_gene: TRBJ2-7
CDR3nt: TGTGCCAGCAGTACTAGACAGGGTTCGGGCGAGCAGTACTTC
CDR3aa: CASSTRQGSGEQYF

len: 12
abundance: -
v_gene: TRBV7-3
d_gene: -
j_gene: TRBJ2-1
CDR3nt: TGTGCCAGCAGCCCTGGGGGGTATGAGCAGTTCTTC
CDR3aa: CASSPGGYEQFF

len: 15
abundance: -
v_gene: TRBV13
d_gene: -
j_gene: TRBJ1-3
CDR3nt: TGTGCCAGCAGCTCCACAGGGTTCTCTGGAAACACCATATATTTT
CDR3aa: CASSSTGFSGNTIYF

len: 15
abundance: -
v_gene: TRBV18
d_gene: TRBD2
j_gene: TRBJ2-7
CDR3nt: TGTGCCAGCTCCCCCGGGACTACCCTGCCCTACGAGCAGTACTTC
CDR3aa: CASSPGTTLPYEQYF

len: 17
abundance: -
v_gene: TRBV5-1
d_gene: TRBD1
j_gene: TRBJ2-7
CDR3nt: TGCGCCAGCACTCTTTCTCCTTCCGGGACAGCGGCCCTCGAGCAGTACTTC
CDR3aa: CASTLSPSGTAALEQYF

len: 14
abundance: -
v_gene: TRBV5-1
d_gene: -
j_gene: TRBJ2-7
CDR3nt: TGCGCCAGCAGCCCCGGACTGGGACTGTCCGAGCAGTACTTC
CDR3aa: CASSPGLGLSEQYF

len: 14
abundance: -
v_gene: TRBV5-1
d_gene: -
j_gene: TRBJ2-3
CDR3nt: TGCGCCAGCAGCTTGGGTCCCGGCACAGATACGCAGTATTTT
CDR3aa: CASSLGPGTDTQYF

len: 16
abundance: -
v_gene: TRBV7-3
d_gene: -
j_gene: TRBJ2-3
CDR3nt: TGTGCCAGCAGCAGCCAAGGAGGGGGAGGCGCCGATACGCAGTATTTT
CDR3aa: CASSSQGGGGADTQYF

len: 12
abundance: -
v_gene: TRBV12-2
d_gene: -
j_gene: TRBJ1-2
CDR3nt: TGTGCAAGTCGCATCGACATATATGGCTACACCTTC
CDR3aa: CASRIDIYGYTF

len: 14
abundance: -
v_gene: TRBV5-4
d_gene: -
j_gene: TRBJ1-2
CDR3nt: TGTGCCAGCAGCTTGAGAGACAGCAGCTATGGCTACACCTTC
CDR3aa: CASSLRDSSYGYTF

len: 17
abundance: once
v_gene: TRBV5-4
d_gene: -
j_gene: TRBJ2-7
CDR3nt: TGTGCCAGCTCGAGTGGTGAAGGCGCCTACGTCTCCTACGAGCAGTACTTC
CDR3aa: CASSSGEGAYVSYEQYF

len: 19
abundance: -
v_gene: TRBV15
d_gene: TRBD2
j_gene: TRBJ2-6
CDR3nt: TGTGCCACCAGCAGACCCCACAGCGGGGGGGCCTCTGGGGCCAACGTCCTGACTTTC
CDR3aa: CATSRPHSGGASGANVLTF

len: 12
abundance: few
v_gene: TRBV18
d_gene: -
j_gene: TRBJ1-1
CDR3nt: TGTGCCAGCTCACAGCAGGGCACTGAAGCTTTCTTT
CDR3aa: CASSQQGTEAFF

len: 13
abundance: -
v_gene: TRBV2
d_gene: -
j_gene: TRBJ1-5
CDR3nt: TGTGCCAGCAGTTGGGACAAAAATCAGCCCCAGCATTTT
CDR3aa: CASSWDKNQPQHF

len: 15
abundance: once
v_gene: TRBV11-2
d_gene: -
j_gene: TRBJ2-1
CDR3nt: TGTGCCAGCAGCTTGAACAGGGATACATACAATGAGCAGTTCTTC
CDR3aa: CASSLNRDTYNEQFF

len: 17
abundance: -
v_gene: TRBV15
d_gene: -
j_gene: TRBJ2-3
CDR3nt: TGTGCCACCAGCAGAGCTGGGGACCGGAAGGGTATAGATACGCAGTATTTT
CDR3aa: CATSRAGDRKGIDTQYF

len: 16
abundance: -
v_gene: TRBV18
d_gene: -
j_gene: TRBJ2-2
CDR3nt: TGTGCCAGCTCACCACGAAGCGTGGGGGATACCGGGGAGCTGTTTTTT
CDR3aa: CASSPRSVGDTGELFF

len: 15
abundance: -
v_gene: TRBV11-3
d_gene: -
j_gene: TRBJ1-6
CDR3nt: TGTGCCAGCAGCTTTGGAGGCCAGGGAAATTCACCCCTCCACTTT
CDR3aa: CASSFGGQGNSPLHF

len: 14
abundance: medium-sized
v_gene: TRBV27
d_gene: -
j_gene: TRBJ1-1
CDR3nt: TGTGCCAGCAGTTTATCGGTCGGGGACGGTGAAGCTTTCTTT
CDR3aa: CASSLSVGDGEAFF

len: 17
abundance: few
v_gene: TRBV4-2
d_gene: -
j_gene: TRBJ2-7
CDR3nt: TGTGCCAGCAGCCAATTTATGAATGGGGGAGGCAGCTACGAGCAGTACTTC
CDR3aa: CASSQFMNGGGSYEQYF

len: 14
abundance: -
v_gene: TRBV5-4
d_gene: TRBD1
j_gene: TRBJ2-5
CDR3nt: TGTGCCAGCAGCTTGGACGGACAGGAAGAGACCCAGTACTTC
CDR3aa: CASSLDGQEETQYF

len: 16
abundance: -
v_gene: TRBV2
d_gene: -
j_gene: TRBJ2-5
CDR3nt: TGTGCCAGCAGCCCCGGGACACCATACTTCCAAGAGACCCAGTACTTC
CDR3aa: CASSPGTPYFQETQYF

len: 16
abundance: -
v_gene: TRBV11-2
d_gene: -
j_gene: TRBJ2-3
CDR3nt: TGTGCCAGCAGCTTAGGAGGGACGGACCCCACAGATACGCAGTATTTT
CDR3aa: CASSLGGTDPTDTQYF

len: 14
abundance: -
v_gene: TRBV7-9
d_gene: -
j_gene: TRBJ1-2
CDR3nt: TGTGCCAGCAGCTTATCCGGGAGTAACTATGGCTACACCTTC
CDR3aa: CASSLSGSNYGYTF

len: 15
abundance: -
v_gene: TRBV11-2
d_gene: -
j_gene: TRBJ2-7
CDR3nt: TGTGCCAGCAGCTTAGAAGGCGGGATACCGATTCCGCAGTACTTC
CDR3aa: CASSLEGGIPIPQYF

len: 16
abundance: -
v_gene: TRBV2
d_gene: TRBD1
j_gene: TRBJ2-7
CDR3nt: TGTGCCAGCAGTGAATCCCGGGACAGCACCTCCTACGAGCAGTACTTC
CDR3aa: CASSESRDSTSYEQYF

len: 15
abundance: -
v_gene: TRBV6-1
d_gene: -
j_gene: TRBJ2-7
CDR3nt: TGTGCCAGCAGTGAACAGGGTGGGAGCTCCTACGAGCAGTACTTC
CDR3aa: CASSEQGGSSYEQYF

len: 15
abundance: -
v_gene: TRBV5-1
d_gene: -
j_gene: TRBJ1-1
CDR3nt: TGCGCCAGCAGCGTAGACGGGACGGCGAACACTGAAGCTTTCTTT
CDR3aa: CASSVDGTANTEAFF

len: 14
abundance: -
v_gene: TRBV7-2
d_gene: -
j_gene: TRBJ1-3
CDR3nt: TGTGCCAGCAGCTCGGCAGATCCTGGAAACACCATATATTTT
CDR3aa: CASSSADPGNTIYF

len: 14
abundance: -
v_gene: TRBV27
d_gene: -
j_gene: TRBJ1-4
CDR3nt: TGTGCCAGCAGTTTTCGGGCCGAGGGAGAAAAACTGTTTTTT
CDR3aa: CASSFRAEGEKLFF

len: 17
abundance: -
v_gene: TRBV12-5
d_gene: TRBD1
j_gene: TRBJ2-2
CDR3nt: TGTGCTAGTGGTTCGACCCGGGACAGGGGATTAACCGGGGAGCTGTTTTTT
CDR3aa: CASGSTRDRGLTGELFF

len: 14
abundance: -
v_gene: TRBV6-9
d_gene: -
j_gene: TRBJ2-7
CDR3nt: TGTGCCAGCAGCCCCGTAGGGAGAGTGTACGAGCAGTACTTC
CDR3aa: CASSPVGRVYEQYF

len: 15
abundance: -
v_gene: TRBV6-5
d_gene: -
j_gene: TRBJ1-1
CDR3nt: TGTGCCAGCCACGATACTGGGTACTCCAACACTGAAGCTTTCTTT
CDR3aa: CASHDTGYSNTEAFF

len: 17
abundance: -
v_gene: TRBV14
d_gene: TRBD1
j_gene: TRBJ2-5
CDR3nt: TGTGCCAGCAGCCCAGAGAAGCAGGACAGGAAACAAGAGACCCAGTACTTC
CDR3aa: CASSPEKQDRKQETQYF

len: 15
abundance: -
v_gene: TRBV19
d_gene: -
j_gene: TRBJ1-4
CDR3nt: TGTGCCAGTAGTAATGACAGGCGTCCGCGTGAAAAACTGTTTTTT
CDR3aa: CASSNDRRPREKLFF

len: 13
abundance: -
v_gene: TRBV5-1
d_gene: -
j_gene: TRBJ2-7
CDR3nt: TGCGCCAGCAGCGCGACAGCAAGCTACGAGCAGTACTTC
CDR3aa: CASSATASYEQYF

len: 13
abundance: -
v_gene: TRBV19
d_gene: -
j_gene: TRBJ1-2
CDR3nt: TGTGCCAGTAGTATCGTTCTCAGCTATGGCTACACCTTC
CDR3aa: CASSIVLSYGYTF

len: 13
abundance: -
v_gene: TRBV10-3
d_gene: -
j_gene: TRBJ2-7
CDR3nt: TGTGCCATCAGTGACGGGGGGCCGGACGAGCAGTACTTC
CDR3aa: CAISDGGPDEQYF

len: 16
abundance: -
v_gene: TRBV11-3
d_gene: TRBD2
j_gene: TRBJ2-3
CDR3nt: TGTGCCAGCAGCAAAGGGACTAGCGGACGCACAGATACGCAGTATTTT
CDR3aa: CASSKGTSGRTDTQYF

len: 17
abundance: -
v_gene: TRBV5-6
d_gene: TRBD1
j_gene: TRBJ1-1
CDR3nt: TGTGCCAGCAGCTTCCCCTACTGGACAGGGCCGAACACTGAAGCTTTCTTT
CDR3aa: CASSFPYWTGPNTEAFF

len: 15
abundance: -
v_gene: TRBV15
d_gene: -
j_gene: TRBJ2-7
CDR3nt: TGTGCCACCAGCAGAGATCCTACAGGGTTCTACGAGCAGTACTTC
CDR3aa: CATSRDPTGFYEQYF

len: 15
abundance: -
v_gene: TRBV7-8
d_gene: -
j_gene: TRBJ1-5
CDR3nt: TGTGCCAGCAGCTTAGCCGCAGGGCGAGATCAGCCCCAGCATTTT
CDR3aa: CASSLAAGRDQPQHF

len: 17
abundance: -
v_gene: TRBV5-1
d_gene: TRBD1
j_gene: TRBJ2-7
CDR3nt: TGCGCCAGCAGCCGGACCCCTCCAGGACAGGGGAACGACGAGCAGTACTTC
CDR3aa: CASSRTPPGQGNDEQYF

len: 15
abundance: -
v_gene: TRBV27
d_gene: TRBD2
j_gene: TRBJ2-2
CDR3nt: TGTGCCAGCAGTCTAGCGGGGGGTGGCACCGGGGAGCTGTTTTTT
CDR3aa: CASSLAGGGTGELFF